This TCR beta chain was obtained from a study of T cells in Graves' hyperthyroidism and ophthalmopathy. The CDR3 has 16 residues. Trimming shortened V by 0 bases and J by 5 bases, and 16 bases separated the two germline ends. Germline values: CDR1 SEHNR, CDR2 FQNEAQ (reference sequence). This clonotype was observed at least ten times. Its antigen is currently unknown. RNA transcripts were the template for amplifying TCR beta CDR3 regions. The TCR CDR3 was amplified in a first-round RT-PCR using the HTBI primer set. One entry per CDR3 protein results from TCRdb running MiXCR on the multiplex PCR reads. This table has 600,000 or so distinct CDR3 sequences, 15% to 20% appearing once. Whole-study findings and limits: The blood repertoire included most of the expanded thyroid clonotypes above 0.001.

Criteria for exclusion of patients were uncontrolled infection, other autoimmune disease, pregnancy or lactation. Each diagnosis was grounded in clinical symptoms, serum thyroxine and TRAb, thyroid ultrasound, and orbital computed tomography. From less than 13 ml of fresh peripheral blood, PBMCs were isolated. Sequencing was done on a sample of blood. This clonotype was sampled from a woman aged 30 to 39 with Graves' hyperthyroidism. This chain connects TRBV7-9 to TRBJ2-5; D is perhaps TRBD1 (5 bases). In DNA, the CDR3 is TGTGCCAGCAGCTTAGCCCTCGGCAGGGTAATCGAGACCCAGTACTTC. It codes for CASSLALGRVIETQYF.